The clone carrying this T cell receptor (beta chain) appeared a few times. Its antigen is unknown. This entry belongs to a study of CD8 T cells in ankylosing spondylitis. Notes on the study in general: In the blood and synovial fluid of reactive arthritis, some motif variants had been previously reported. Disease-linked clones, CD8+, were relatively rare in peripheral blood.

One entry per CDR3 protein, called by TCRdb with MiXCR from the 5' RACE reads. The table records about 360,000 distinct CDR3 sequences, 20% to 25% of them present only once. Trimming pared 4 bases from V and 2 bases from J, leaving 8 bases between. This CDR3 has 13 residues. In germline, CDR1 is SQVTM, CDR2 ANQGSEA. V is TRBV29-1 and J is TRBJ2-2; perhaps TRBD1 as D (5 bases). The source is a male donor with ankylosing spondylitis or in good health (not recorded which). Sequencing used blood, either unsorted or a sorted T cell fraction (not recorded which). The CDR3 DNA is TGCAGCGTTGTAGACAGTAACACCGGGGAGCTGTTTTTT. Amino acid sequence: CSVVDSNTGELFF.